This passage covers 8 T cell receptor beta chains from one sample sequenced in a study of Tregs in tolerant kidney transplant recipients. Repertoires were generated with immunoSEQ multiplex PCR, while TCRdb's copy carries only in-frame clones and drops some. The sample table sets out about 6,400 clones. Mixed chimerism was transient after nonmyeloablative marrow transplants from related graft donors. Material: CD8+ T cells from blood (PBMCs), obtained 12 months after the transplant. These receptors originate from a human patient who received a combined kidney and bone marrow transplant. Some T cells may possibly be graft donor cells.

Concerning this clone itself: Read sequence stops 3 residues before the CDR3 end, and the germline J gene provides the missing end. This rearrangement joins TRBV2 to TRBJ1-5; D is unresolved. In germline, CDR1 is SNHLY, CDR2 FYNNEI. Between the trimmed V and J ends, which lost 3 bases and 6 bases, there was a span of 18 bases. There are 16 residues in the CDR3. This CDR3 is CASSDSVTYSSQPQHF. The sequenced CDR3 bases are TGTGCCAGCAGTGACTCGGTCACGTACTCTTCTCAGCCC.

With regard to this clone: The CDR3 goes on 3 residues after the read ends, and that part is filled in from the germline J gene. V gene TRBV10-1 combines with J gene TRBJ2-7; either TRBD1 or TRBD2 may supply D (5 bases each). Per germline, CDR1 WNHNN and CDR2 SYGVQD (reference sequence). This CDR3 comprises 15 residues. Trimming stripped 3 bases from V and 3 bases from J, with 15 bases between. The part of the CDR3 DNA that was read is TGCGCCAGCAGTGATATAGGGCAGGGAGTCTACGAG. Amino acids: CASSDIGQGVYE. The CDR3 as a whole reads CASSDIGQGVYEQYF.

On this clone itself: The read halts 3 residues ahead of the CDR3 end, with the missing end drawn from the germline J gene. This chain connects TRBV30 to TRBJ1-6, with D possibly being TRBD1 (5 bases). The CDR3 is made up of 15 amino acids. The V end was cut by 1 base, the J end by 2 bases, with 9 bases between. CDR1 and CDR2 (germline): GTSNPN, SVGIG (reference sequence). CDR3 amino acids: CAWSEGVPYNSPLHF. Incomplete CDR3 DNA: TGTGCCTGGAGTGAAGGGGTCCCCTATAATTCACCC.

With respect to this clone: From the germline J gene comes the end of the CDR3, since the read stops 3 residues before it. The chain combines TRBV2 with TRBJ2-1; 7 bases line up with TRBD1. CDR1 and CDR2 (germline): SNHLY, FYNNEI. The CDR3 runs to 14 residues. Trimming took 6 bases from V and 5 from J; bases not matched to a gene: 7. The CDR3 sequence is CASSGLDRDNEQFF. CDR3 bases read: TGTGCCAGCAGCGGACTTGACAGGGACAATGAG.

Turning to this clone: At one end, the junction sequence differs from germline, possibly due to a read error. The observed sequence ends 3 residues before the CDR3 terminus, with the missing tail filled in from the germline J gene. This chain links TRBV4-2 with TRBJ1-3; no definite D call. Germline V lookup: CDR1 LGHNA, CDR2 YNFKEQ. This CDR3 comprises 15 residues. CDR3 in amino acids: CASSQIGPSGNTIYF. The sequenced part of the CDR3 DNA is TGCGCCAGCAGCCAAATTGGCCCCTCTGGAAACACC.

On this clone itself: The read terminates 3 residues ahead of where the CDR3 ends, so the germline J gene completes it. The chain carries TRBV2 and TRBJ1-2; 7 bases are a match to TRBD1. The CDR3 spans 14 residues. Germline CDR1 is SNHLY and CDR2 is FYNNEI. V was clipped by 11 bases and J by 3 bases; unmatched bases: 12. The CDR3 region is CAGQTQGGHYGYTF. The covered CDR3 bases are TGTGCCGGCCAGACTCAGGGGGGACACTATGGC.

Regarding this clone: Read sequence stops 3 residues before the CDR3 end, and the germline J gene provides the missing end. The gene calls are TRBV19 and TRBJ2-7, with D perhaps TRBD1 (6 bases). The V and J ends lost 8 bases and 5 bases respectively, with 16 bases between them. This CDR3 spans 13 amino acids. Germline assignment: CDR1 LNHDA and CDR2 SQIVND (reference sequence). The CDR3 bases that were read are TGTGCCAGTGCAGCAGGGGTGTGGAACGAG. Its translation: CASAAGVWNE. The CDR3 reads in full as CASAAGVWNEQYF.

As regards this clone: The CDR3 end lies 3 residues beyond the end of the read and is filled in from the germline J gene. The V call is TRBV6-1, the J call TRBJ2-1; 12 nucleotides line up with TRBD1. The V gene end was trimmed by 4 bases and the J gene end by 9 bases; junction bases not matched to a gene: 1. Germline V gene sequence: CDR1 MNHNS, CDR2 SASEGT. The CDR3 has 13 amino acids. The CDR3 bases that were read are TGTGCCAGCAGTGGGGACAGGGGGCTTGAG. Residues: CASSGDRGLE. The entire CDR3 is CASSGDRGLEQFF.